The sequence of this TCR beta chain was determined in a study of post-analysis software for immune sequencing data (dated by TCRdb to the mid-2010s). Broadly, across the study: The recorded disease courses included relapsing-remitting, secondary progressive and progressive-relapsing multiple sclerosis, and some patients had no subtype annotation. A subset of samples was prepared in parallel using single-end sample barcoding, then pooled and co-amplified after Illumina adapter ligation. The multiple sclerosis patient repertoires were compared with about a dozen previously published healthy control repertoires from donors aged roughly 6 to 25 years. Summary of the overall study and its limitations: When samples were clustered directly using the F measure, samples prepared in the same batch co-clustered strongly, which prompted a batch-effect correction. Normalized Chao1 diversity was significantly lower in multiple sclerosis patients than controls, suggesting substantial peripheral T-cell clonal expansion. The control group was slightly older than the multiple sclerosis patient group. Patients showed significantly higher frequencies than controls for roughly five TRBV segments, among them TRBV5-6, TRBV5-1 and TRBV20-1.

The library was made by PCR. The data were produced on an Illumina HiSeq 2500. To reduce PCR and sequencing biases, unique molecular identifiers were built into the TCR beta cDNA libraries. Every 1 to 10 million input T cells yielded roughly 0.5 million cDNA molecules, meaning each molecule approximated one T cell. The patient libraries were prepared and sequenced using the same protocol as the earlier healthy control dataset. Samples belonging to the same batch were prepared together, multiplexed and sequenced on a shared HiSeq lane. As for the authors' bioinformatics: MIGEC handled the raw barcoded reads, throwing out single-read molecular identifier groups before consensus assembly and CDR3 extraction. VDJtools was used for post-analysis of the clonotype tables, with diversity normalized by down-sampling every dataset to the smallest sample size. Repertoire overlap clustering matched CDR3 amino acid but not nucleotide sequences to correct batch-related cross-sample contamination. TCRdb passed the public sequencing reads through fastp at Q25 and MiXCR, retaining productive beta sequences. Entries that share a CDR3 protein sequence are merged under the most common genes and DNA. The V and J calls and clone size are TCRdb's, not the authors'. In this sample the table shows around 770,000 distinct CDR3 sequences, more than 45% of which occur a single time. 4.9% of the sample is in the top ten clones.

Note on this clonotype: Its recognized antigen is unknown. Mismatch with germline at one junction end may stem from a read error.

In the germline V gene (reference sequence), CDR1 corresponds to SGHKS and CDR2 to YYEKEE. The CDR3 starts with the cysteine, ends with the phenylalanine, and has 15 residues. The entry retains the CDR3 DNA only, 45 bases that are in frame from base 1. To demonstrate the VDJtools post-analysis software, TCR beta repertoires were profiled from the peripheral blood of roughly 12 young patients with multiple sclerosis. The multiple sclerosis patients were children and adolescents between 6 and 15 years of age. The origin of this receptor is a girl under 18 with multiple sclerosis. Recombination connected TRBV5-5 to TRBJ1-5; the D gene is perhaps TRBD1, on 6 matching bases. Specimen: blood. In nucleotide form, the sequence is TGTGCCAGCAGCGCACAGGGTGGTAGCAATCAGCCCCGGCATTTT. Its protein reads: CASSAQGGSNQPRHF. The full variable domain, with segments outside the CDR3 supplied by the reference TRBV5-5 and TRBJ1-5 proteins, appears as DAGVTQSPTHLIKTRGQQVTLRCSPISGHKSVSWYQQVLGQGPQFIFQYYEKEERGRGNFPDRFSARQFPNYSSELNVNALLLGDSALYLCASSAQGGSNQPRHFGDGTRLSIL.